The clone carrying this TCR beta chain was counted ten times or more. V was clipped by 0 bases and J by 5 bases, with 5 bases between them. The CDR3 loop spans 12 amino acids. CDR1 and CDR2 from the germline V gene are DFQATT and SNEGSKA (reference sequence). This entry is derived from a study of human T cells and chemical hapten exposure. Study as a whole: TCR yields differed between samples (mainly from small differences in pooled library volume).

As for time point: healthy volunteer bleed at 2 weeks. Researchers extracted total RNA from unfractionated whole blood. The study's library attached unique molecular identifiers to single cDNA molecules. In the authors' workflow: The number of TCRs in each sample had a median of approximately 96,000 and spanned about 20,000 to 690,600. In TCRdb, the RACE reads were re-called with MiXCR into one record per CDR3 protein. TCRdb, not the authors, supplied the V and J calls. This table has 25,000 to 35,000 distinct CDR3 sequences, 7.4% appearing once. This receptor was taken from a human donor in good health. Some clones in this sample may be carry-over from other donors' samples. The V gene is TRBV20-1, the J gene TRBJ1-5, with unresolved D. Sequenced input: whole blood. The DNA of the CDR3 is TGCAGTGCTAGAGAACCGCATCAGCCCCAGCATTTT. It encodes CSAREPHQPQHF.